These T cell receptor beta chains were read from a single sample in a study of blood T cell repertoires in COVID-19. Assay: immunoSEQ multiplex PCR; the TCRdb copy retains only in-frame clones and omits some. In the table there are roughly 200,000 clones, roughly 90% of which are singletons. Sequencing was carried out using peripheral blood. These receptors were collected from a man aged 35-49 years with acute or convalescent COVID-19. CDR3s include the opening cysteine and the closing phenylalanine or tryptophan. D genes are given only for firm matches. Clone size is not always given. Where it is, it says once, few, many or a class for expanded clones.

once,TRBJ2-2,18,TRBV10-3,TRBD2,TGTGCCATCAGTGGATCGACCGGGACTAGCGGAAACACCGGGGAGCTGTTTTTT,CAISGSTGTSGNTGELFF
once,TRBJ1-5,15,TRBV6-5,NA,TGTGCCAGCAAAGAAACAGGGAGGGGTAATCAGCCCCAGCATTTT,CASKETGRGNQPQHF
NA,TRBJ1-6,15,TRBV7-9,TRBD1,TGTGCCAGCAGCACCCTACAGGGGGCGAATTCACCCCTCCACTTT,CASSTLQGANSPLHF
NA,TRBJ2-3,15,TRBV19,TRBD1,TGTGCCAGTAGTATCATAGCCCAGGGGGCAGATACGCAGTATTTT,CASSIIAQGADTQYF
NA,TRBJ2-6,18,TRBV21-1,NA,TGTGCCAGCAGCAAGTCTTCACAGGGGGCGCGGGGGGCCAACGTCCTGACTTTC,CASSKSSQGARGANVLTF
NA,TRBJ2-3,14,TRBV5-4,NA,TGTGCCAGCAGCGCACAACAGGGCCCAGATACGCAGTATTTT,CASSAQQGPDTQYF
NA,TRBJ1-5,15,TRBV9,NA,TGTGCCAGCAGCCGGTCAGGTAGTAGCAATCAGCCCCAGCATTTT,CASSRSGSSNQPQHF
NA,TRBJ2-1,14,TRBV5-1,TRBD2,TGCGCCAGCAGACCGGTAGCGGGGGGTAATGAGCAGTTCTTC,CASRPVAGGNEQFF
NA,TRBJ2-6,17,TRBV11-2,NA,TGTGCCAGCAGCCCAGAAACGTGGCTCAACGGGGCCAACGTCCTGACTTTC,CASSPETWLNGANVLTF
NA,TRBJ1-5,15,TRBV18,NA,TGTGCCAGCTCACCATATACTAGGACAGTGCAGCCCCAGCATTTT,CASSPYTRTVQPQHF
NA,TRBJ2-5,21,TRBV27,TRBD2,TGTGCCAGCAGTTTAAGGGGAAGGATGGGACTAGCCCTCACCGCTCAAGAGACCCAGTACTTC,CASSLRGRMGLALTAQETQYF
NA,TRBJ1-5,13,TRBV5-6,NA,TGTGCCAGCAGCTGGGGGACTGGGCAGCCCCAGCATTTT,CASSWGTGQPQHF
NA,TRBJ2-1,14,TRBV28,NA,TGTGCCAGCAGTTTAGGGGGACTCTACAATGAGCAGTTCTTC,CASSLGGLYNEQFF
NA,TRBJ2-1,12,TRBV6-5,TRBD1,TGTGCCAGCAGTCCACAGGGGGGTGAGCAGTTCTTC,CASSPQGGEQFF
NA,TRBJ2-5,14,TRBV11-1,NA,TGTGCCAGCAGCTTAGTACCGGGCCAAGAGACCCAGTACTTC,CASSLVPGQETQYF
NA,TRBJ2-3,16,TRBV30,NA,TGTGCCTGGAGTGTACGGGGCCAGGGGTTAATGGATACGCAGTATTTT,CAWSVRGQGLMDTQYF
NA,TRBJ1-5,12,TRBV25-1,NA,TGTGCCAGCAGTGAACAAAATCAGCCCCAGCATTTT,CASSEQNQPQHF
NA,TRBJ2-1,16,TRBV4-3,TRBD2,TGCGCCAGCGGCGGGGGTCCGGGGTTCTCCTACAATGAGCAGTTCTTC,CASGGGPGFSYNEQFF
once,TRBJ1-1,15,TRBV28,NA,TGTGCCAGCAGTCCCCGAGGGCAGGCTATCACTGAAGCTTTCTTT,CASSPRGQAITEAFF
NA,TRBJ1-1,14,TRBV6-5,TRBD1,TGTGCCAGCAGTCCGACAGGGGGGAGCACTGAAGCTTTCTTT,CASSPTGGSTEAFF
NA,TRBJ2-3,15,TRBV11-1,NA,TGTGCCAGCAGCTTAGACGGTCCTAGCACAGATACGCAGTATTTT,CASSLDGPSTDTQYF
NA,TRBJ1-4,14,TRBV7-2,NA,TGTGCCAGCAGCTTAGATCAGGGTCGGGAAAAACTGTTTTTT,CASSLDQGREKLFF
NA,TRBJ1-6,12,TRBV20-1,NA,TGCAGTGCTAGTCAGCGGGGTTCACCCCTCCACTTT,CSASQRGSPLHF
NA,TRBJ1-1,14,TRBV29-1,NA,TGCAGCGTTGTAGTGAGGGGGATTCACACTGAAGCTTTCTTT,CSVVVRGIHTEAFF
once,TRBJ1-1,16,TRBV5-1,NA,TGCGCCAGCAGCTTGGCCTCTCGAGGGGAGGGCACTGAAGCTTTCTTT,CASSLASRGEGTEAFF
once,TRBJ2-7,15,TRBV19,TRBD1,TGTGCCAGTAGTACGGACAGGGGGCTCCCATACGAGCAGTACTTC,CASSTDRGLPYEQYF
NA,TRBJ1-5,14,TRBV2,NA,TGTGCCAGCAGTGAGGTAGGGGAGGATCAGCCCCAGCATTTT,CASSEVGEDQPQHF
NA,TRBJ2-3,13,TRBV12-3/TRBV12-4,NA,TGTGCCAGCAGCCCCGGACTGTACGGATCGCAGTATTTT,CASSPGLYGSQYF
NA,TRBJ2-7,16,TRBV3-1/TRBV3-2,TRBD1,TGTGCCAGCAGCCATCGGGACAGGGGAAGGGGGAACGAGCAGTACTTC,CASSHRDRGRGNEQYF
once,TRBJ2-7,15,TRBV5-4,TRBD2,TGTGCCAGCAGCGGGTACGGGGAGGGGTTCTACGAGCAGTACTTC,CASSGYGEGFYEQYF
once,TRBJ1-3,14,TRBV29-1,NA,TGCAGCGTTGAAATAGCGGGGTCTGGAAACACCATATATTTT,CSVEIAGSGNTIYF
NA,TRBJ2-1,15,TRBV11-2,TRBD2,TGTGCCAGCAGCCCAACGACTAGCCGCTACAATGAGCAGTTCTTC,CASSPTTSRYNEQFF
NA,TRBJ2-5,17,TRBV4-3,TRBD2,TGCGCCAGCAGCCAAGATCCACCGGGACTAGCGGCGGAGACCCAGTACTTC,CASSQDPPGLAAETQYF
NA,TRBJ1-2,15,TRBV3-1/TRBV3-2,TRBD1,TGTGCCAGCAGCCAAGATCGGGACAGATACTATGGCTACACCTTC,CASSQDRDRYYGYTF
NA,TRBJ2-2,14,TRBV7-3,NA,TGTGCCAGCAGTCTGGCTCGCGGCACCGGGGAGCTGTTTTTT,CASSLARGTGELFF
NA,TRBJ1-2,13,TRBV3-1/TRBV3-2,NA,TGTGCCAGCAGCTTGGGCCATAACTATGGCTACACCTTC,CASSLGHNYGYTF
once,TRBJ2-5,13,TRBV10-3,TRBD2,TGTGCCACCAACGGGGGGGCCCGAGAGACCCAGTACTTC,CATNGGARETQYF
NA,TRBJ2-2,17,TRBV21-1,NA,TGTGCCAGCAGCAAGAGGGACAGGCACACGAACACCGGGGAGCTGTTTTTT,CASSKRDRHTNTGELFF
NA,TRBJ2-7,15,TRBV7-9,TRBD1,TGTGCCAGTTCCAGGACAGGGGATTTTAGTAGCGAGCAGTACTTC,CASSRTGDFSSEQYF
NA,TRBJ2-5,12,TRBV10-3,NA,TGTGCCATCCAGGACAGCGGAGAGACCCAGTACTTC,CAIQDSGETQYF